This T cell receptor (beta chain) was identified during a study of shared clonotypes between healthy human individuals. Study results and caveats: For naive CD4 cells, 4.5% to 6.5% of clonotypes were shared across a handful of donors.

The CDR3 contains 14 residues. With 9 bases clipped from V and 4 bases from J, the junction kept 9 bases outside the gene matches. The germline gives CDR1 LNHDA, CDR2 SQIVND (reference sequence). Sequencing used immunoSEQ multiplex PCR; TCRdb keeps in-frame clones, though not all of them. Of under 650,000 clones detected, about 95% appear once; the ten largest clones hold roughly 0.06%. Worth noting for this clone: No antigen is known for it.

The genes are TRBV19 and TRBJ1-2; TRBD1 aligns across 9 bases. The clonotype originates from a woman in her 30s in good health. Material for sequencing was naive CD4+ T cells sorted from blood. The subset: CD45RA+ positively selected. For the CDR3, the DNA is TGTGCCAGCAACCCGGGACAGGGAGGCTATGGCTACACCTTC. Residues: CASNPGQGGYGYTF. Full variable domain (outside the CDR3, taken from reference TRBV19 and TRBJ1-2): DGGITQSPKYLFRKEGQNVTLSCEQNLNHDAMYWYRQDPGQGLRLIYYSQIVNDFQKGDIAEGYSVSREKKESFPLTVTSAQKNPTAFYLCASNPGQGGYGYTFGSGTRLTVV.